This entry lists 4 T cell receptor beta chains sequenced from one sample in a study of regulatory T cells in long-lasting Graves disease. The time point is: newly diagnosed GD, antithyroid drugs for less than 3 months. From RNA extracted from PBMCs, the TCR library was made. Both iRepertoire HTBI primers and Arm-PCR of CDR3 regions were used to build the TCR beta libraries. MiXCR was run by TCRdb on the multiplex PCR reads, yielding one entry per CDR3 protein. The repertoire holds around 250,000 distinct CDR3 sequences, with around 20% as singletons. The specimen was peripheral blood mononuclear cells (PBMCs), collected at new diagnosis, from a patient treated with antithyroid drugs. The source is a female donor with Graves disease.

There are many counts of this clonotype. The chain uses TRBV20-1 and TRBJ1-2; D is possibly TRBD1 (5 bases). In germline, CDR1 is DFQATT, CDR2 SNEGSKA (reference sequence). The V gene lost 3 bases and the J gene lost 4 bases, with 12 bases spanning the gap. This CDR3 is built from 13 residues. CDR3 region: CSASKMTVYGYTF. The CDR3 nucleotides read TGCAGTGCTAGTAAGATGACAGTCTATGGCTACACCTTC.

This clonotype has at least ten counts. The chain carries TRBV18 and TRBJ2-3; D is perhaps TRBD2 (6 bases). Germline lookup yields CDR1 KGHSH and CDR2 LQKENI. The V and J ends lost 5 bases and 1 base respectively, with 16 bases between them. CDR3 length equals 16 residues. CDR3 protein: CASSTISGGGTDTQYF. The CDR3 nucleotides read TGTGCCAGCTCAACGATATCCGGGGGAGGCACAGATACGCAGTATTTT.

J is TRBJ1-2 and V is TRBV5-1; D possibly corresponds to TRBD1 (6 bases). V gave up 4 bases and J gave up 3 bases, with 13 bases separating them. CDR1 and CDR2 from the germline V gene are SGHRS and YFSETQ. This CDR3 has 14 amino acids. CDR3 DNA sequence: TGCGCCAGCAGCGCTTACAGGGACTACTATGGCTACACCTTC. Protein product: CASSAYRDYYGYTF.

This clonotype appeared many times. The rearrangement links TRBV6-1 to TRBJ1-2; D uncertain. The V end lost 6 bases, the J end lost 8 bases, and 13 bases lay between the germline ends. The CDR3 has 12 amino acids. CDR1 is MNHNS and CDR2 is SASEGT in the germline V gene. CDR3 amino acids: CASRSSFHGYTF. In DNA form, the CDR3 reads TGTGCCAGCAGGTCCAGTTTTCACGGCTACACCTTC.